The 17 T cell receptor beta chains in this list originate from one sample, sequenced in a study of shared clonotypes between healthy human individuals. CD45RO negativity and positive selection for CCR7 defined naive CD8 cells, a population that excluded terminally differentiated effector memory CD45RA+ cells. Libraries were prepared by immunoSEQ multiplex PCR; TCRdb keeps only in-frame clonotypes and omits some of them. The sample lists nearly 2 million clones; roughly 94% were seen once. The source material was naive CD8+ T cells sorted from blood. The receptors stem from a man younger than 30 in good health.

The chain carries TRBV27 and TRBJ2-1; D gene uncertain. The V and J ends lost 0 bases and 0 bases respectively, with 6 bases between them. This CDR3 spans 15 amino acids. Per germline, CDR1 MNHEY and CDR2 SMNVEV (reference sequence). The CDR3 nucleotides read TGTGCCAGCAGTTTATCATACGGCTCCTACAATGAGCAGTTCTTC. Protein product: CASSLSYGSYNEQFF.

The V call is TRBV19, the J call TRBJ1-6; a weak D match, TRBD1 (5 bases). Germline CDR1 LNHDA, CDR2 SQIVND (reference sequence). The CDR3 is 15 amino acids. V was trimmed by 7 bases and J by 3 bases, leaving 13 bases between them. This chain's CDR3 is CASTSLGVYNSPLHF. The CDR3 DNA reads as TGTGCCAGTACTTCACTAGGGGTCTATAATTCACCCCTCCACTTT.

This clone was recorded once. The chain has TRBV13 and TRBJ1-2; weak D call: TRBD1 (6 bases). CDR1 PRHDT and CDR2 FYEKMQ come from the germline V gene (reference sequence). The CDR3 runs 15 residues. Trimming took off 3 bases at V and 2 bases at J, with 13 bases between the two ends. CDR3 protein: CASSFPPGVNYGYTF. The CDR3, as DNA: TGTGCCAGCAGCTTCCCCCCAGGGGTGAACTATGGCTACACCTTC.

Comments on this clone: This specimen includes other DNA sequences encoding the same CDR3. The CDR3 is CASSVAGETDTQYF. The CDR3 DNA reads as TGTGCCAGCAGCGTAGCGGGAGAGACAGATACGCAGTATTTT. This chain joins TRBV9 and TRBJ2-3; tentatively, D is TRBD2 (6 bases). V lost 0 bases, J lost 3 bases, and 8 bases lay in between. This CDR3 has 14 residues. In germline, CDR1 is SGDLS, CDR2 YYNGEE.

The chain has TRBV4-1 and TRBJ2-3, with 9 bases aligning to TRBD2. CDR1 and CDR2 (germline): MGHRA, YSYEKL. The CDR3 has 19 amino acids. J was trimmed by 3 bases and V by 5 bases; bases with no gene match: 18. The CDR3 here is CASSSGMGGSGGSTDTQYF. The CDR3 nucleotides read TGCGCCAGCAGCTCAGGAATGGGAGGTAGCGGGGGCTCAACAGATACGCAGTATTTT.

The CDR3 spells CASSPQGLRSYEQYF. The CDR3 nucleotides are TGTGCCAGCAGCCCCCAGGGTTTGAGGTCCTACGAGCAGTACTTC. This chain joins TRBV7-9 and TRBJ2-7, with a weak D call TRBD1 (5 bases). Per the germline V gene, CDR1 is SEHNR and CDR2 is FQNEAQ (reference sequence). Trimming took off 5 bases at V and 1 base at J, with 15 bases between the two ends. CDR3 size: 15 residues.

Regarding this clone: Because the CDR3's place on the DNA is in doubt, the DNA is left out and the CDR3 is given as listed by TCRdb. This chain links TRBV21-1 with TRBJ2-3; the table gives TRBD2 as D, unverified against the DNA. TRBV21-1 is described as a pseudogene. The CDR3 numbers 15 amino acids, ends counted. CDR3 region: CASSKPPFGGGTQYF.

CDR3 bases: TGTGCCAGCAGGGCTAGGGGGGCAGCGGGCAATCAGCCCCAGCATTTT. Protein product: CASRARGAAGNQPQHF. The chain is built from TRBV2 and TRBJ1-5, with D perhaps matching TRBD1 (6 bases). CDR1 and CDR2 (germline): SNHLY, FYNNEI. The CDR3 totals 16 residues. Deletions cut 6 bases from V and 2 bases from J, with 17 bases between.

The chain recombines TRBV10-3 with TRBJ2-7, with TRBD2 as a possible D gene (5 bases). Trimming removed 6 bases at V and 0 bases at J, with 12 bases between. Germline V gene sequence: CDR1 ENHRY, CDR2 SYGVKD. CDR3 length: 14 amino acids. CDR3 in DNA: TGTGCCATCAGGGAAGAGGGTTCCTCCTACGAGCAGTACTTC. It encodes CAIREEGSSYEQYF.

Concerning this clone: Within the sample, other DNA sequences also encode this same CDR3. V gene TRBV2 combines with J gene TRBJ1-1, with no clear D. The V end lost 3 bases, the J end lost 1 base, and 9 bases lay between the germline ends. Germline values: CDR1 SNHLY, CDR2 FYNNEI. This CDR3 contains 14 residues. The CDR3 nucleotides are TGTGCCAGCAGTGAGGGTACCGGGAACACTGAAGCTTTCTTT. Encoded protein: CASSEGTGNTEAFF. Supplemented by reference TRBV2 and TRBJ1-1, the full variable domain reads EPEVTQTPSHQVTQMGQEVILRCVPISNHLYFYWYRQILGQKVEFLVSFYNNEISEKSEIFDDQFSVERPDGSNFTLKIRSTKLEDSAMYFCASSEGTGNTEAFFGQGTRLTVV.

The chain carries TRBV21-1 and TRBJ2-2; no check of the table's D call, TRBD1, against the DNA was made. TRBV21-1 is a recognized pseudogene. This CDR3 contains 17 residues. The CDR3 loop is CASRQPRGTGNTGELFF. The CDR3 DNA reads TGTGCCAGCAGACAGCCCCGCGGGACAGGGAACACCGGGGAGCTGTTTTTT.

The V and J genes are TRBV30 and TRBJ2-3; 10 bases line up with TRBD1. This CDR3 has 16 residues. Germline CDR1 GTSNPN, CDR2 SVGIG (reference sequence). After removal of 3 bases from V and 2 bases from J, the junction contained 8 bases not matched to a gene. The DNA of the CDR3 is TGTGCCTGGAGCCCCGGGACAGGGGTATTCACAGATACGCAGTATTTT. This codes for CAWSPGTGVFTDTQYF.

CDR3 sequence: CASSWALAGGYNEQYF. Here the CDR3 DNA reads TGTGCCAGCAGCTGGGCTCTAGCGGGAGGGTACAACGAGCAGTACTTC. The chain combines TRBV13 with TRBJ2-7; 12 positions agree with TRBD2. Germline V gene data show CDR1 as PRHDT and CDR2 as FYEKMQ (reference sequence). With 4 bases clipped from V and 5 bases from J, the junction kept 9 bases outside the gene matches. CDR3 size: 16 residues.

The CDR3 coding sequence is TGTGCCAGCTCTCTGTCCGGGGGGGAGGGTACGCAGTATTTT. Protein sequence: CASSLSGGEGTQYF. The genes are TRBV28 and TRBJ2-3; 8 nucleotides align to TRBD2. V shed 8 bases and J 8 bases; nucleotides not matched to a gene: 12. Germline V CDR1 and CDR2: MDHEN, SYDVKM. CDR3 length: 14 residues.

The count of this clone is one. The chain carries TRBV27 and TRBJ2-1, with TRBD2 identical over 7 bases. V dropped 7 bases and J dropped 8; count of bases not matched to a gene: 17. The germline gives CDR1 MNHEY, CDR2 SMNVEV (reference sequence). This CDR3 contains 16 residues. The chain's CDR3 is CASTFSRGERDHEQFF. The CDR3 nucleotides are TGTGCCAGCACCTTCAGCCGGGGCGAGCGGGACCATGAGCAGTTCTTC.

The V call is TRBV14, the J call TRBJ1-3; D call uncertain. CDR3 length: 15 residues. Germline V CDR1 and CDR2: SGHDN, FVKESK. V lost 4 bases, J lost 0 bases, and 10 bases lay in between. Here the CDR3 reads CASSPPGVSGNTIYF. CDR3 coding DNA: TGTGCCAGCAGCCCGCCCGGGGTCTCTGGAAACACCATATATTTT.

CDR3 bases: TGTGCCAGCAGTTACGGCCGGGAGAGTGTGAACACTGAAGCTTTCTTT. This encodes CASSYGRESVNTEAFF. The rearrangement links TRBV6-5 to TRBJ1-1; D uncertain. CDR3 length equals 16 residues. The V end lost 2 bases, the J end lost 0 bases, and 13 bases lay between the germline ends. Germline values: CDR1 MNHEY, CDR2 SVGAGI.